Shown below are 28 T cell receptor beta chains from a single sample sequenced in a study of cytomegalovirus exposure and HLA in healthy donors. Researchers ran the PCR with 60 Vbeta and 13 Jbeta primers. Sequenced by immunoSEQ multiplex PCR; TCRdb stores in-frame clones only, minus some. Of about 110,000 clones listed, around three quarters are singletons. What was sequenced was PBMCs. The receptors shown here come from a man aged 45-65 years in good health and CMV-seropositive.

On this clone itself: Other DNA sequences in this specimen translate into the identical CDR3. V usage is TRBV5-1 and J usage is TRBJ1-1; 8 bases are shared with TRBD1. Germline V CDR1 and CDR2: SGHRS, YFSETQ. The CDR3 runs 14 residues. Losses at the gene ends were 4 bases for V and 1 base for J; bases not matched to a gene: 3. The CDR3 region has the DNA TGCGCCAGCAGCCCCGGGACAGGGAACACTGAAGCTTTCTTT. This translates into CASSPGTGNTEAFF.

This sequence joins TRBV19 and TRBJ2-7; D remains ambiguous. The CDR3 is 15 residues long. Trimming cost V 0 bases and J 0 bases, with 9 bases left between them. The germline gives CDR1 LNHDA, CDR2 SQIVND (reference sequence). CDR3 region: CASSIDLVLSYEQYF. The CDR3 nucleotides read TGTGCCAGTAGTATAGATCTCGTCCTCTCCTACGAGCAGTACTTC. Full variable domain (remainder filled in from reference TRBV19 and TRBJ2-7): DGGITQSPKYLFRKEGQNVTLSCEQNLNHDAMYWYRQDPGQGLRLIYYSQIVNDFQKGDIAEGYSVSREKKESFPLTVTSAQKNPTAFYLCASSIDLVLSYEQYFGPGTRLTVT.

The V and J genes are TRBV10-3 and TRBJ1-4; a possible D gene is TRBD1 (5 bases). V dropped 0 bases and J dropped 8 bases, with 10 bases sitting between them. Germline-derived CDR1 and CDR2 are ENHRY and SYGVKD. This CDR3 region has 14 residues. DNA for the CDR3: TGTGCCATCAGTGAGTCCGGGCAGGGCGAAAAACTGTTTTTT. This encodes CAISESGQGEKLFF.

The chain couples TRBV12-5 to TRBJ1-1; TRBD1 aligns across 8 bases. The V gene's germline CDR1 is LGHNT and CDR2 FRNRAP. The CDR3 runs 15 residues. V shed 2 bases and J 5 bases; nucleotides not matched to a gene: 7. The CDR3 spells CASGLYTGGGTEAFF. The DNA for the CDR3 is TGTGCTAGTGGTTTGTATACAGGGGGGGGTACTGAAGCTTTCTTT.

In its sample, this clone was seen once. The chain joins TRBV10-1 to TRBJ2-7, with 9 positions matching TRBD2. The ends lost 7 bases at V and 0 bases at J; junction bases unmatched: 4. Germline CDR1 reads WNHNN; CDR2 reads SYGVQD (reference sequence). The CDR3 has 14 residues. The CDR3 is CASITSGYSYEQYF. CDR3 in DNA: TGCGCCAGCATAACTAGCGGGTACTCCTACGAGCAGTACTTC.

The rearrangement links TRBV5-1 to TRBJ1-3; D not resolved. Germline V gene sequence: CDR1 SGHRS, CDR2 YFSETQ. The CDR3 extends over 16 amino acids. With 0 bases removed from V and 2 bases from J, the gap between germline ends came to 12 bases. The DNA of the CDR3 is TGCGCCAGCAGCTTGGTCCCCGGGAACCCTGGAAACACCATATATTTT. Residues: CASSLVPGNPGNTIYF.

The rearrangement uses TRBV9 and TRBJ1-6; TRBD1 is a possible D gene (5 bases). This CDR3 contains 15 residues. CDR1 SGDLS and CDR2 YYNGEE come from the germline V gene. Trimming removed 2 bases at V and 7 bases at J, with 13 bases between. CDR3 nucleotides: TGTGCCAGCAGCGTTCGGGGGACGAGAAATTCACCCCTCCACTTT. Translating gives CASSVRGTRNSPLHF.

The CDR3 nucleotides read TGTGCCTGGAGTAAGGCAGGGCGCCCCTATGGCTACACCTTC. This translates into CAWSKAGRPYGYTF. The rearrangement uses TRBV30 and TRBJ1-2; a possible D gene is TRBD1 (5 bases). The V end lost 2 bases, the J end lost 4 bases, and 14 bases lay between the germline ends. Germline lookup yields CDR1 GTSNPN and CDR2 SVGIG (reference sequence). The CDR3 is 14 residues long. Full variable domain (outside the CDR3, taken from reference TRBV30 and TRBJ1-2): SQTIHQWPATLVQPVGSPLSLECTVEGTSNPNLYWYRQAAGRGLQLLFYSVGIGQISSEVPQNLSASRPQDRQFILSSKKLLLSDSGFYLCAWSKAGRPYGYTFGSGTRLTVV.

This clone was counted a few times. The V gene is TRBV7-9, the J gene TRBJ2-1; D might be TRBD1 (5 bases). The V and J ends lost 8 bases and 4 bases respectively, with 21 bases between them. Germline assignment: CDR1 SEHNR and CDR2 FQNEAQ (reference sequence). The CDR3 is 16 residues long. The CDR3 DNA reads TGTGCCAGCCGAACCGTAGGGGCCCCCTCTTACAATGAGCAGTTCTTC. Its protein product is CASRTVGAPSYNEQFF.

The chain carries TRBV30 and TRBJ1-2; TRBD1 might be the D (6 bases). V shed 2 bases and J shed 9 bases, with 22 bases lying between them. The CDR3 spans 15 residues. Germline loops: CDR1 GTSNPN, CDR2 SVGIG (reference sequence). The CDR3 DNA sequence: TGTGCCTGGAGTTCTCTTTCCGGACAGCTTGGACGCTACACCTTC. Translated, it gives CAWSSLSGQLGRYTF.

This clone was seen only a few times. This chain's CDR3 is CASSIVRGANNEQFF. DNA for the CDR3: TGTGCCAGTAGTATAGTCCGGGGGGCCAACAATGAGCAGTTCTTC. The chain carries TRBV19 and TRBJ2-1; tentative D call: TRBD2 (7 bases). Germline CDR1 and CDR2: LNHDA and SQIVND (reference sequence). The CDR3 covers 15 residues. V lost 1 base and J lost 5, with 12 bases in between.

The V gene is TRBV9, the J gene TRBJ2-1, with 9 bases that match TRBD1. From germline, CDR1 is SGDLS and CDR2 YYNGEE. V trimming: 1 base; J trimming: 7 bases; junction bases outside the gene matches: 6. The CDR3 contains 15 residues. This CDR3 is CASSVKDRGWNEQFF. Here the CDR3 DNA reads TGTGCCAGCAGCGTAAAGGACAGGGGATGGAATGAGCAGTTCTTC.

This clone came up a few times. V and J are TRBV5-1 and TRBJ1-3; no reliable D call. This CDR3 is 14 amino acids long. Deletions cut 2 bases from V and 4 bases from J, with 10 bases between. Germline V lookup: CDR1 SGHRS, CDR2 YFSETQ. CDR3 in amino acids: CASSLWGDGNTIYF. The CDR3 DNA is TGCGCCAGCAGCTTATGGGGAGACGGAAACACCATATATTTT.

The chain uses TRBV11-2 and TRBJ2-2; 8 bases line up with TRBD1. CDR3 length: 15 amino acids. J was trimmed by 6 bases and V by 5 bases; bases with no gene match: 8. CDR1 and CDR2 (germline): SGHAT, FQNNGV. The CDR3 DNA sequence: TGTGCCAGCAGCACATGGACAGGGAAAGCCGGGGAGCTGTTTTTT. It translates to CASSTWTGKAGELFF. The full variable domain, completed using reference TRBV11-2 and TRBJ2-2, is EAGVAQSPRYKIIEKRQSVAFWCNPISGHATLYWYQQILGQGPKLLIQFQNNGVVDDSQLPKDRFSAERLKGVDSTLKIQPAKLEDSAVYLCASSTWTGKAGELFFGEGSRLTVL.

The chain links TRBV4-1 to TRBJ2-7; D possibly corresponds to TRBD2 (6 bases). The CDR3 contains 16 residues. The germline V gene encodes CDR1 MGHRA and CDR2 YSYEKL. Between the trimmed V and J ends, which lost 1 base and 7 bases, there was a span of 20 bases. In nucleotides, the CDR3 is TGCGCCAGCAGCCAAGTCGGGACTTCCCCGCCCATGGAGCAGTACTTC. Its protein is CASSQVGTSPPMEQYF.

The V and J genes are TRBV7-3 and TRBJ2-5; TRBD2 is a possible D gene (6 bases). The CDR3 spans 15 residues. Deletions cut 6 bases from V and 5 bases from J, with 19 bases between. Germline V lookup: CDR1 SGHTA, CDR2 FQGTGA. The CDR3 sequence: CASSSLGTPAETQYF. CDR3 nucleotides: TGTGCCAGCAGTTCTCTTGGGACTCCGGCGGAGACCCAGTACTTC.

The genes are TRBV5-1 and TRBJ2-1; 14 nucleotides match TRBD2. CDR3 length equals 15 residues. J lost 8 bases, V lost 0 bases, and 1 base had no gene match. Germline CDR1 is SGHRS and CDR2 is YFSETQ. The CDR3 DNA follows: TGCGCCAGCAGCTTGGCGACTAGCGGGAGGGATGAGCAGTTCTTC. It is translated as CASSLATSGRDEQFF.

Concerning this clone itself: Other DNA sequences in the same sample also yield this CDR3. The rearrangement joins TRBV6-6 to TRBJ1-1, with 7 positions matching TRBD1. Germline CDR1 reads MNHNY; CDR2 reads SVGAGI (reference sequence). There are 15 residues in the CDR3. V shed 5 bases, J shed 1 base, and the junction held 7 bases outside the gene matches. The DNA of the CDR3 is TGTGCCAGCAGTGACCCGGGACAGCAGAACACTGAAGCTTTCTTT. As protein: CASSDPGQQNTEAFF.

J is TRBJ1-1 and V is TRBV7-9; 7 bases are shared with TRBD1. CDR1 is SEHNR and CDR2 is FQNEAQ in the germline V gene (reference sequence). V was pared by 2 bases and J by 5 bases, with 5 bases of the junction left unmatched. The CDR3 has 14 residues. The CDR3 loop reads CASSLSRGRTEAFF. For the CDR3, the DNA is TGTGCCAGCAGCTTAAGCAGGGGGAGGACTGAAGCTTTCTTT.

The chain links TRBV11-2 to TRBJ2-7; 9 positions agree with TRBD1. Trimming took 5 bases from V and 2 from J; bases not matched to a gene: 7. Germline V gene lookup returns CDR1 SGHAT and CDR2 FQNNGV. The CDR3 covers 15 residues. The CDR3 loop reads CASSLGTGPTYEQYF. The CDR3 DNA sequence: TGTGCCAGCAGCCTCGGGACAGGGCCCACCTACGAGCAGTACTTC. Filled out from reference TRBV11-2 and TRBJ2-7, the complete variable domain reads EAGVAQSPRYKIIEKRQSVAFWCNPISGHATLYWYQQILGQGPKLLIQFQNNGVVDDSQLPKDRFSAERLKGVDSTLKIQPAKLEDSAVYLCASSLGTGPTYEQYFGPGTRLTVT.

This chain links TRBV30 with TRBJ1-2; D is ambiguous. This CDR3 has 12 amino acids. From germline, CDR1 is GTSNPN and CDR2 SVGIG (reference sequence). Trimming removed 0 bases from V and 6 bases from J, with 8 bases in between. The CDR3 is CAWSVSGHGYTF. The CDR3 DNA reads TGTGCCTGGAGTGTAAGTGGGCATGGCTACACCTTC.

The chain recombines TRBV10-3 with TRBJ2-7, with 9 bases matching TRBD1. Germline lookup yields CDR1 ENHRY and CDR2 SYGVKD. Losses at the gene ends were 6 bases for V and 4 bases for J; bases not matched to a gene: 7. The CDR3 is made up of 14 amino acids. The chain's CDR3 is CAIRAGTGLYEQYF. CDR3 coding DNA: TGTGCCATCAGGGCCGGGACAGGGTTGTACGAGCAGTACTTC.

This chain joins TRBV19 and TRBJ1-2; 7 bases match TRBD1. V lost 4 bases, J lost 7 bases, and 6 bases stayed unmatched. Germline V CDR1 and CDR2: LNHDA, SQIVND (reference sequence). The CDR3 is 13 residues long. Here the CDR3 reads CASSTRQGRGYTF. In DNA form, the CDR3 reads TGTGCCAGTAGTACAAGACAGGGTCGTGGCTACACCTTC.

This clone was recorded a few times. The rearrangement uses TRBV10-3 and TRBJ1-3, with unresolved D. Germline V lookup: CDR1 ENHRY, CDR2 SYGVKD. The CDR3 has 15 residues. The V end was cut by 6 bases, the J end by 0 bases, with 12 bases between. The CDR3 nucleotides read TGTGCCATCAGCGCGGCGGATAACTCTGGAAACACCATATATTTT. Translation: CAISAADNSGNTIYF.

This clone has just one count. The V gene is TRBV5-5, the J gene TRBJ1-1; D gene uncertain. The V end was cut by 7 bases, the J end by 0 bases, with 13 bases between. In germline, CDR1 is SGHKS, CDR2 YYEKEE (reference sequence). This CDR3 has 14 residues. As DNA, the CDR3 is TGTGCCAGCGGGCGGGAGTCCTTGAACACTGAAGCTTTCTTT. Encoded protein: CASGRESLNTEAFF. Drawing the rest from reference TRBV5-5 and TRBJ1-1, the complete variable domain is DAGVTQSPTHLIKTRGQQVTLRCSPISGHKSVSWYQQVLGQGPQFIFQYYEKEERGRGNFPDRFSARQFPNYSSELNVNALLLGDSALYLCASGRESLNTEAFFGQGTRLTVV.

The chain combines TRBV9 with TRBJ2-7, with TRBD2 matching 8 bases. With V trimmed by 4 bases and J by 3 bases, 9 bases remained unmatched. This CDR3 spans 15 amino acids. Germline lookup yields CDR1 SGDLS and CDR2 YYNGEE. The DNA of the CDR3 is TGTGCCAGCAGCCCCTTAGCGGGGTTCGACTACGAGCAGTACTTC. It yields the protein CASSPLAGFDYEQYF.

The J gene is TRBJ1-3, the V gene TRBV11-2; D unresolved. This CDR3 is built from 14 residues. Germline V gene sequence: CDR1 SGHAT, CDR2 FQNNGV. The V end was cut by 3 bases, the J end by 4 bases, with 10 bases between. CDR3 sequence: CASSLPGLGNTIYF. Written as DNA, the CDR3 is TGTGCCAGCAGCTTGCCGGGTCTAGGAAACACCATATATTTT.

This clone was observed a handful of times. This chain connects TRBV5-1 to TRBJ2-7; 7 bases are shared with TRBD1. V gave up 5 bases and J gave up 0 bases; unmatched junction bases: 2. The CDR3 length is 13 residues. Germline assignment: CDR1 SGHRS and CDR2 YFSETQ. CDR3 nucleotide sequence: TGCGCCAGCAGGGGGGACAGCTCCTACGAGCAGTACTTC. This translates into CASRGDSSYEQYF.